The clone carrying this TCR beta chain came up a few times. Its target is unknown. This entry is derived from a study of spatial heterogeneity in lung cancer. Study summary: The donors were more than 70 patients with non-small cell lung cancer that was early-stage and untreated. Detection consistently captured more beta-chain sequences than alpha-chain sequences.

Every TCR cDNA molecule bore a unique molecular identifier. TCRdb used MiXCR to reprocess the 5' RACE reads, holding one entry per CDR3 protein. The table shows tens of thousands of distinct CDR3 sequences, with roughly 7.4% occurring only once. CDR3 length: 17 residues. Trimming took off 5 bases at V and 0 bases at J, with 14 bases between the two ends. Germline loops: CDR1 MNHEY, CDR2 SVGAGI. Documented time point: blood at routine non-recurrence follow-up after resection. Tumor, nontumor lung or frozen PBMC supplied whole RNA that was sequenced unsorted. Study-wide results and limits: Ubiquitous, expanded tumor-derived TCRs were more frequently observed in blood at resection than at follow-up.

The sequence derives from a female donor with early-stage non-small cell lung cancer. The chain employs TRBV6-5 and TRBJ2-6; D possibly corresponds to TRBD2 (6 bases). Source: PBMCs, taken at follow-up. CDR3 sequence reads: CASSTKGGPSGANVLTF. The CDR3 nucleotides are TGTGCCAGCAGTACCAAGGGAGGACCCTCTGGGGCCAACGTCCTGACTTTC.